Below are 18 T cell receptor beta chains sequenced from a single sample in a study of cytomegalovirus exposure and HLA in healthy donors. PCR used 60 Vbeta primers and 13 Jbeta primers. The table came from immunoSEQ multiplex PCR; TCRdb's copy has only in-frame clones and leaves some out. The sample carries about 130,000 clones, 81% recorded once. The sequenced sample was PBMCs. Every receptor here comes from a man younger than 35 in good health and CMV-seropositive.

The J gene is TRBJ2-7, the V gene TRBV2; possible D gene TRBD2, 5 bases. The germline V and J ends were trimmed by 6 bases and 0 bases, with 15 bases remaining between them. There are 15 residues in the CDR3. Germline CDR1 SNHLY, CDR2 FYNNEI. The CDR3 spells CASREDFVHSYEQYF. In DNA, the CDR3 is TGTGCCAGCAGGGAGGATTTCGTGCACTCCTACGAGCAGTACTTC.

Notes on this clone: Sequence at one end of the junction differs from germline and may be a read error. This sequence joins TRBV7-9 and TRBJ2-3; maybe TRBD2 (6 bases). The CDR3 consists of 15 residues. CDR1 and CDR2 (germline): SEHNR, FQNEAQ (reference sequence). The CDR3 loop is CSSSFLSGGTDTQYF. CDR3 nucleotides: TGTTCCAGCAGCTTTTTGTCGGGGGGCACAGATACGCAGTATTTT.

The chain links TRBV10-1 to TRBJ1-2, with 7 bases identical to TRBD1. CDR1 is WNHNN, CDR2 SYGVQD, per germline (reference sequence). V was pared by 6 bases and J by 5 bases, with 12 bases of the junction left unmatched. This CDR3 contains 15 residues. The DNA for the CDR3 is TGCGCCAGCAGAGGCCGGGACAGTCGTGGGTATGGCTACACCTTC. It is translated as CASRGRDSRGYGYTF.

This clone was counted a few times. The chain recombines TRBV9 with TRBJ1-1, with D uncertain. This CDR3 has 13 residues. V lost 0 bases and J 4 bases, leaving 7 bases between the germline ends. The germline V gene has CDR1 SGDLS and CDR2 YYNGEE. The CDR3 bases are TGTGCCAGCAGCGTAGATACAGCCACTGAAGCTTTCTTT. Protein product: CASSVDTATEAFF.

The chain joins TRBV15 to TRBJ2-7, with D perhaps matching TRBD2 (5 bases). Germline loops: CDR1 LNHNV, CDR2 YYDKDF (reference sequence). The CDR3 totals 14 residues. Between the trimmed V and J ends, which lost 0 bases and 2 bases, there was a span of 8 bases. CDR3 sequence reads: CATSRDEGPYEQYF. The CDR3 region has the DNA TGTGCCACCAGCAGAGATGAGGGTCCCTACGAGCAGTACTTC. Complete variable domain (other parts from reference TRBV15 and TRBJ2-7): DAMVIQNPRYQVTQFGKPVTLSCSQTLNHNVMYWYQQKSSQAPKLLFHYYDKDFNNEADTPDNFQSRRPNTSFCFLDIRSPGLGDTAMYLCATSRDEGPYEQYFGPGTRLTVT.

The chain combines TRBV2 with TRBJ2-2, with 7 positions matching TRBD1. From germline, CDR1 is SNHLY and CDR2 FYNNEI. With 5 bases clipped from V and 5 bases from J, the junction kept 2 bases outside the gene matches. There are 13 residues in the CDR3. The CDR3 nucleotides read TGTGCCAGCAGTTACAGGGGAACCGGGGAGCTGTTTTTT. Encoded protein: CASSYRGTGELFF.

The V call is TRBV2, the J call TRBJ2-4, with 9 bases fitting TRBD2. In germline, CDR1 is SNHLY, CDR2 FYNNEI. The CDR3 runs to 16 residues. Losses at the gene ends were 2 bases for V and 3 bases for J; bases not matched to a gene: 5. The CDR3 DNA is TGTGCCAGCAGTGAAAGTACTAGCGGGCACAAAAACATTCAGTACTTC. Translated: CASSESTSGHKNIQYF.

The gene calls are TRBV19 and TRBJ1-2; TRBD1 matches at 8 bases. The germline CDR1 and CDR2 sequences are LNHDA and SQIVND (reference sequence). J lost 6 bases, V lost 6 bases, and 12 bases had no gene match. The CDR3 consists of 15 residues. For the CDR3, the DNA is TGTGCCAGTAGAGATAACGGACAGGGAATGCATGGCTACACCTTC. Its protein product is CASRDNGQGMHGYTF.

This clone was seen a handful of times. The chain recombines TRBV7-9 with TRBJ2-7; 11 nucleotides line up with TRBD1. The V and J ends lost 5 bases and 7 bases, in that order; junction bases with no gene match: 13. Germline CDR1 SEHNR, CDR2 FQNEAQ (reference sequence). The CDR3 consists of 16 residues. CDR3 DNA sequence: TGTGCCAGCAGCGGGATGGGGACAGGGGGAATCGGGGAGCAGTACTTC. As protein: CASSGMGTGGIGEQYF. Filled out from reference TRBV7-9 and TRBJ2-7, the complete variable domain reads DTGVSQNPRHKITKRGQNVTFRCDPISEHNRLYWYRQTLGQGPEFLTYFQNEAQLEKSRLLSDRFSAERPKGSFSTLEIQRTEQGDSAMYLCASSGMGTGGIGEQYFGPGTRLTVT.

The rearrangement uses TRBV29-1 and TRBJ2-5; D is unclear. The CDR3 has 11 amino acids. Germline assignment: CDR1 SQVTM and CDR2 ANQGSEA. Between the trimmed V and J ends, which lost 3 bases and 5 bases, there was a span of 7 bases. CDR3 nucleotide sequence: TGCAGCGTTGATTATTCCGAGACCCAGTACTTC. Translating gives CSVDYSETQYF.

The V gene is TRBV4-1, the J gene TRBJ1-1; no definite D call. The CDR3 runs 15 residues. CDR1 and CDR2 from the germline V gene are MGHRA and YSYEKL. Trimming took off 0 bases at V and 0 bases at J, with 8 bases between the two ends. This CDR3 is CASSQEYSLNTEAFF. The DNA for the CDR3 is TGCGCCAGCAGCCAAGAATATAGCTTGAACACTGAAGCTTTCTTT.

J is TRBJ2-5 and V is TRBV5-4; perhaps TRBD2 as D (6 bases). Germline V gene sequence: CDR1 SGHNT, CDR2 YYREEE (reference sequence). Trimming took 7 bases from V and 5 from J, leaving 18 bases between them. The CDR3 runs 14 residues. The CDR3 here is CASAGSPAGETQYF. As DNA, the CDR3 is TGTGCCAGCGCGGGGTCCCCAGCCGGGGAGACCCAGTACTTC.

V usage is TRBV7-2 and J usage is TRBJ2-7, with 8 bases matching TRBD1. CDR1 is SGHTA and CDR2 is FQGNSA in the germline V gene. Trimming at V came to 2 bases and at J to 3 bases, leaving 12 bases not matched to a gene. This CDR3 is 17 amino acids long. CDR3 nucleotides: TGTGCCAGCAGCTTACGCTCCGGGACAGGCCGTAGCTACGAGCAGTACTTC. This codes for CASSLRSGTGRSYEQYF. The variable domain in full, completed from reference TRBV7-2 and TRBJ2-7, reads GAGVSQSPSNKVTEKGKDVELRCDPISGHTALYWYRQSLGQGLEFLIYFQGNSAPDKSGLPSDRFSAERTGGSVSTLTIQRTQQEDSAVYLCASSLRSGTGRSYEQYFGPGTRLTVT.

The chain employs TRBV7-2 and TRBJ1-2, with D uncertain. V was trimmed by 4 bases and J by 2 bases, leaving 11 bases between them. CDR3 length: 14 amino acids. Looked up from germline, CDR1 is SGHTA and CDR2 is FQGNSA. CDR3 amino acids: CASSSRVLNYGYTF. The CDR3 DNA follows: TGTGCCAGCAGCTCGAGGGTGCTAAACTATGGCTACACCTTC. The variable domain in full, completed from reference TRBV7-2 and TRBJ1-2, reads GAGVSQSPSNKVTEKGKDVELRCDPISGHTALYWYRQSLGQGLEFLIYFQGNSAPDKSGLPSDRFSAERTGGSVSTLTIQRTQQEDSAVYLCASSSRVLNYGYTFGSGTRLTVV.

This chain uses TRBV7-2 with TRBJ2-1, with 10 bases aligning to TRBD1. The germline gives CDR1 SGHTA, CDR2 FQGNSA. After removal of 2 bases from V and 9 bases from J, the junction contained 7 bases not matched to a gene. The CDR3 has 15 amino acids. Here the CDR3 reads CASSLRGTGDIEQFF. Here the CDR3 DNA reads TGTGCCAGCAGCTTAAGGGGGACAGGGGATATTGAGCAGTTCTTC. The whole variable domain, remainder taken from reference TRBV7-2 and TRBJ2-1, is GAGVSQSPSNKVTEKGKDVELRCDPISGHTALYWYRQSLGQGLEFLIYFQGNSAPDKSGLPSDRFSAERTGGSVSTLTIQRTQQEDSAVYLCASSLRGTGDIEQFFGPGTRLTVL.

The rearrangement joins TRBV7-9 to TRBJ2-2; TRBD2 agrees at 8 bases. Trimming cost V 6 bases and J 4 bases; bases outside gene matches: 7. The CDR3 loop spans 15 amino acids. Germline-derived CDR1 and CDR2 are SEHNR and FQNEAQ (reference sequence). CDR3 coding DNA: TGTGCCAGCAGAACCCCCCGGGAGGGCACCGGGGAGCTGTTTTTT. Encoded protein: CASRTPREGTGELFF.

The chain uses TRBV10-3 and TRBJ2-3, with D perhaps TRBD1 or TRBD2 (6 bases each). V shed 6 bases and J shed 2 bases, with 12 bases lying between them. This CDR3 region has 14 residues. The germline V gene encodes CDR1 ENHRY and CDR2 SYGVKD. The CDR3 DNA is TGTGCCATCAGGGAGGGACACTCCACAGATACGCAGTATTTT. Amino acid sequence: CAIREGHSTDTQYF.

J is TRBJ1-5 and V is TRBV6-5; D not certain. The germline V gene encodes CDR1 MNHEY and CDR2 SVGAGI. The CDR3 runs 15 residues. Trimming stripped 0 bases from V and 7 bases from J, with 13 bases between. In nucleotides, the CDR3 is TGTGCCAGCAGTTACTCTAGTGGGCTCGGACAGCCCCAGCATTTT. It yields the protein CASSYSSGLGQPQHF.